Detailed here is one T cell receptor beta chain. TCRdb's table, derived via immunoSEQ multiplex PCR, lists solely in-frame clones and lacks some. In the table there are 2 million to 3 million clones, more than 85% of which are singletons. All participating donors were Caucasian adults from Nashville, Tennessee. The data belong to a study of shared clonotypes between healthy human individuals. Between the trimmed V and J ends, which lost 7 bases and 2 bases, there was a span of 8 bases. The germline CDR1 and CDR2 sequences are SQVTM and ANQGSEA. The CDR3 is 12 residues long. Sequencing input: naive CD4+ T cells from PBMCs. Subset described: CD45RA+ positively selected. This receptor was obtained from a man younger than 35 in good health. Some clones in this sample may be carry-over from other donors' samples. The chain carries TRBV29-1 and TRBJ2-2, with D possibly being TRBD1 (6 bases). The DNA for the CDR3 is TGCAGCGGGACAGAAAACACCGGGGAGCTGTTTTTT. Translated, it gives CSGTENTGELFF.